This T cell receptor (beta chain) was documented in a study of T-cell reconstitution after alpha-beta-depleted transplantation in children. TCRbeta library preparation incorporated unique molecular identifiers. TCRdb analysed the PCR reads with MiXCR anew, one entry per CDR3 protein. Of hundreds of thousands of distinct CDR3 sequences in the sample, over 9.5% were seen once. This clonotype came up many times. Its cognate antigen is unknown. Study results and caveats: The origin of alpha-beta T cells about two months after transplant was reportedly several hundred expanded graft clones.

The starting material was PBMCs, obtained before TCRalphabeta/CD19-depleted stem cell transplant. This clonotype was obtained from a child aged 2 to 10 with inherited bone marrow failure, due to receive a stem cell transplant.

CDR3 coding DNA: TGTGCCACCGCGTCTGCGGCTAGCGGGAGGGCATACAATGAGCAGTTCTTC. Translation gives CATASAASGRAYNEQFF. The chain links TRBV24-1 to TRBJ2-1; 12 nucleotides agree with TRBD2. The CDR3 has 17 amino acids. Germline V gives CDR1 KGHDR, CDR2 SFDVKD. V was pared by 9 bases and J by 4 bases, with 12 bases of the junction left unmatched.